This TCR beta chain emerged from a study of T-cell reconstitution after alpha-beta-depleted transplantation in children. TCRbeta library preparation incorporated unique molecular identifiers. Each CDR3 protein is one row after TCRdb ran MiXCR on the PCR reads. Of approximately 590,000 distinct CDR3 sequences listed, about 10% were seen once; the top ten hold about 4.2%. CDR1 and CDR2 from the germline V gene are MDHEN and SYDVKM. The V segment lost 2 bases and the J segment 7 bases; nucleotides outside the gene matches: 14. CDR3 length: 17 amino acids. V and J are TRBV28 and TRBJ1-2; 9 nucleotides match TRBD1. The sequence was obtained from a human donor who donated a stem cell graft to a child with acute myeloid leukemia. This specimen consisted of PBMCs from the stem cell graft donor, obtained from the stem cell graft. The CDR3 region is CASSLVLTEDRGSGYTF. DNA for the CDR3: TGTGCCAGCAGTTTAGTACTAACCGAGGACAGGGGCAGTGGCTACACCTTC.